The 10 T cell receptor beta chains reported below all come from one sample, sequenced in a study of chemoradiotherapy in HPV16-positive cancers. Only in-frame clones appear in the TCRdb table, and some are missing; sequencing was by immunoSEQ multiplex PCR. The repertoire holds 4,000 to 6,000 clones, with 87% as singletons. The sequencing here drew on tumor tissue, taken from a patient who underwent chemoradiotherapy. The source is a human donor with HPV-associated anogenital cancer.

V is TRBV14 and J is TRBJ2-7; possibly TRBD2 for D (6 bases). This CDR3 has 14 residues. Germline V CDR1 and CDR2: SGHDN, FVKESK. Deletions cut 4 bases from V and 2 bases from J, with 12 bases between. The CDR3 DNA sequence: TGTGCCAGCAGCCTGGCCGGGGGACCCTACGAGCAGTACTTC. Its protein product is CASSLAGGPYEQYF.

V and J are TRBV15 and TRBJ2-1, with a possible D match to TRBD2 (6 bases). Germline assignment: CDR1 LNHNV and CDR2 YYDKDF (reference sequence). Trimming pared 0 bases from V and 0 bases from J, leaving 18 bases between. This CDR3 contains 19 residues. CDR3 residues: CATSREGPATSPSYNEQFF. CDR3 coding DNA: TGTGCCACCAGCAGAGAGGGGCCCGCTACTAGCCCCTCCTACAATGAGCAGTTCTTC. The full variable domain, completed using reference TRBV15 and TRBJ2-1, is DAMVIQNPRYQVTQFGKPVTLSCSQTLNHNVMYWYQQKSSQAPKLLFHYYDKDFNNEADTPDNFQSRRPNTSFCFLDIRSPGLGDTAMYLCATSREGPATSPSYNEQFFGPGTRLTVL.

The chain combines TRBV5-1 with TRBJ2-1; D may match TRBD1 or TRBD2 (6 bases each). This CDR3 has 13 residues. V was trimmed by 2 bases and J by 9 bases, leaving 12 bases between them. Germline lookup yields CDR1 SGHRS and CDR2 YFSETQ. Here the CDR3 reads CASSLRGVSEQFF. CDR3 DNA: TGCGCCAGCAGCTTAAGGGGGGTGAGTGAGCAGTTCTTC.

The chain recombines TRBV9 with TRBJ2-3, with D perhaps TRBD1 or TRBD2 (5 bases each). Trimming cost V 0 bases and J 4 bases, with 15 bases left between them. Germline values: CDR1 SGDLS, CDR2 YYNGEE. The CDR3 covers 16 residues. The CDR3 nucleotides read TGTGCCAGCAGCGTAGTGGGGGTCAACCAGGCAGATACGCAGTATTTT. Encoded protein: CASSVVGVNQADTQYF.

V usage is TRBV30 and J usage is TRBJ1-6; 7 nucleotides match TRBD1. With 1 base clipped from V and 9 bases from J, the junction kept 12 bases outside the gene matches. Per germline, CDR1 GTSNPN and CDR2 SVGIG (reference sequence). The CDR3 spans 16 residues. The CDR3, as DNA: TGTGCCTGGAGTGGGAAGGACAGGATCGGTGGTTCACCCCTCCACTTT. This translates into CAWSGKDRIGGSPLHF.

The sample holds a few counts of this clone. This chain uses TRBV11-1 with TRBJ1-1; no firm D call. From germline, CDR1 is SGHAT and CDR2 FQDESV (reference sequence). The CDR3 has 13 residues. Trimming left V 2 bases short and J 1 base short, with 5 bases between. The CDR3 sequence: CASSLPANTEAFF. In nucleotides, the CDR3 is TGTGCCAGCAGCTTACCAGCGAACACTGAAGCTTTCTTT.

The gene calls are TRBV19 and TRBJ1-2; D ambiguous. CDR3 length: 17 residues. Per the germline V gene, CDR1 is LNHDA and CDR2 is SQIVND (reference sequence). Trimming took off 4 bases at V and 2 bases at J, with 20 bases between the two ends. CDR3 protein: CASSNREFGLRNYGYTF. In DNA, the CDR3 is TGTGCCAGTAGTAATAGGGAGTTTGGCCTAAGAAACTATGGCTACACCTTC.

The CDR3 region has the DNA TGTGCCAGCAGGAAGGAAGGGAATAGCAATCAGCCCCAGCATTTT. Its protein product is CASRKEGNSNQPQHF. The chain couples TRBV28 to TRBJ1-5; D is ambiguous. Trimming took 6 bases from V and 0 from J, leaving 12 bases between them. Germline CDR1 is MDHEN and CDR2 is SYDVKM. This CDR3 has 15 residues.

The genes are TRBV11-2 and TRBJ2-3, with 11 bases aligning to TRBD2. This CDR3 has 16 residues. The germline V gene encodes CDR1 SGHAT and CDR2 FQNNGV. The J segment lost 4 bases and the V segment lost 5 bases, leaving 8 bases of the junction unmatched. This CDR3 reads CASSTRLAGPADTQYF. CDR3 nucleotides: TGTGCCAGCAGCACCCGACTAGCGGGGCCGGCAGATACGCAGTATTTT.

V usage is TRBV27 and J usage is TRBJ2-5; D is possibly TRBD1 (6 bases). The CDR3 loop spans 16 amino acids. With 4 bases removed from V and 0 bases from J, the gap between germline ends came to 15 bases. Germline CDR1 and CDR2: MNHEY and SMNVEV (reference sequence). CDR3 in amino acids: CASSYYLSGDQETQYF. CDR3 in DNA: TGTGCCAGCAGTTATTACCTCTCAGGGGACCAAGAGACCCAGTACTTC.